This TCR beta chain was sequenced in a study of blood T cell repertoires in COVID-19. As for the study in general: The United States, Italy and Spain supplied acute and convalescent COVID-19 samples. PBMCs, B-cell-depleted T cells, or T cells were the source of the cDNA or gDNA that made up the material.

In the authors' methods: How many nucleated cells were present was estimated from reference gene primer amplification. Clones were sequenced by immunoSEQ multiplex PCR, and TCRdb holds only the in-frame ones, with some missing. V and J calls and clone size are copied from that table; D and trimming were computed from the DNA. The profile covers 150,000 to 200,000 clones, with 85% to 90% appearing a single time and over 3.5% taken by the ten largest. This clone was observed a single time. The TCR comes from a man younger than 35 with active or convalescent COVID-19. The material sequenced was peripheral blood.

The CDR3 reads CASSPDRGNTIYF. The CDR3 DNA reads TGTGCCAGCTCACCCGACAGGGGAAACACCATATATTTT. V is TRBV18 and J is TRBJ1-3; TRBD1 is a possible D gene (6 bases). Germline lookup yields CDR1 KGHSH and CDR2 LQKENI. V lost 3 bases and J 4 bases, leaving 7 bases between the germline ends. The CDR3 consists of 13 residues.